This entry lists 21 T cell receptor beta chains sequenced from one sample in a study of control samples from healthy donors and cancer patients. Sequencing was performed with immunoSEQ multiplex PCR; in TCRdb, only in-frame clones are kept and a portion is missing. Among under 150,000 clones, under 90% were seen once, and the ten largest hold around 6.9%. Specimen: PBMCs. The receptors here all came from a man aged 50 or older with head and neck cancer.

This sequence joins TRBV5-6 and TRBJ1-4, with 8 bases lining up with TRBD1. The CDR3 contains 19 residues. The V and J ends lost 3 bases and 3 bases, in that order; junction bases with no gene match: 16. CDR1 SGHDT and CDR2 YYEEEE come from the germline V gene. CDR3 sequence (DNA): TGTGCCAGCAGCTGGCTCCAAGGACAGGGATTGTGGGCTAATGAAAAACTGTTTTTT. Its protein is CASSWLQGQGLWANEKLFF.

The rearrangement joins TRBV5-6 to TRBJ1-5; D is perhaps TRBD1 (5 bases). Germline loops: CDR1 SGHDT, CDR2 YYEEEE. With 0 bases removed from V and 3 bases from J, the gap between germline ends came to 7 bases. CDR3 length: 14 residues. CDR3 coding DNA: TGTGCCAGCAGCTTGGGACAGACCAATCAGCCCCAGCATTTT. Amino acids: CASSLGQTNQPQHF.

The chain carries TRBV6-5 and TRBJ2-5; 9 bases are shared with TRBD2. CDR1 is MNHEY, CDR2 SVGAGI, per germline. This CDR3 is 16 amino acids long. J lost 2 bases, V lost 0 bases, and 4 bases had no gene match. CDR3 in amino acids: CASSYSSTSGQETQYF. For the CDR3, the DNA is TGTGCCAGCAGTTACTCGAGTACTAGCGGGCAAGAGACCCAGTACTTC.

The genes are TRBV5-1 and TRBJ1-2; 7 bases are a match to TRBD1. After removal of 2 bases from V and 4 bases from J, the junction contained 5 bases not matched to a gene. This CDR3 contains 14 residues. Germline lookup yields CDR1 SGHRS and CDR2 YFSETQ. Here the CDR3 reads CASSFTGQAYGYTF. The CDR3 DNA follows: TGCGCCAGCAGCTTTACCGGACAGGCCTATGGCTACACCTTC.

The rearrangement links TRBV9 to TRBJ2-7; unclear D gene. Germline CDR1 is SGDLS and CDR2 is YYNGEE. This CDR3 is 14 amino acids long. Deletions cut 2 bases from V and 1 base from J, with 10 bases between. CDR3: CASSVLDSSYEQYF. In DNA, the CDR3 is TGTGCCAGCAGCGTGCTTGACTCATCCTACGAGCAGTACTTC.

V and J are TRBV11-3 and TRBJ2-2; D ambiguous. This CDR3 region has 11 residues. Germline assignment: CDR1 SGHNT and CDR2 YENEEA. V lost 4 bases and J 8 bases, leaving 5 bases between the germline ends. The CDR3 sequence: CASSSQGELFF. DNA of the CDR3: TGTGCCAGCAGCTCGCAGGGGGAGCTGTTTTTT.

The rearrangement joins TRBV5-1 to TRBJ1-2; 7 nucleotides line up with TRBD1. V lost 0 bases and J lost 4; bases outside the gene matches: 6. The CDR3 covers 15 residues. CDR1 is SGHRS and CDR2 is YFSETQ in the germline V gene. This chain's CDR3 is CASSLAPAGGYGYTF. DNA for the CDR3: TGCGCCAGCAGCTTGGCCCCTGCAGGGGGCTATGGCTACACCTTC.

The genes are TRBV6-5 and TRBJ1-1, with 9 bases aligning to TRBD1. The germline V gene has CDR1 MNHEY and CDR2 SVGAGI. The CDR3 length is 14 residues. V lost 5 bases to trimming and J lost 6 bases; unmatched junction nucleotides: 7. In DNA form, the CDR3 reads TGTGCCAGCAGTCTTACAGGGGGCCGGGCTGAAGCTTTCTTT. Amino acid sequence: CASSLTGGRAEAFF.

This chain joins TRBV30 and TRBJ1-1; no clear D. The germline V gene has CDR1 GTSNPN and CDR2 SVGIG (reference sequence). CDR3 length: 15 amino acids. Trimming shortened V by 3 bases and J by 0 bases, and 14 bases separated the two germline ends. CDR3 nucleotide sequence: TGTGCCTGGAGAGTCAACCCCGCTATGAACACTGAAGCTTTCTTT. Amino acids: CAWRVNPAMNTEAFF.

The V and J genes are TRBV10-1 and TRBJ1-1, with D perhaps matching TRBD1 (5 bases). CDR1 and CDR2 (germline): WNHNN, SYGVQD (reference sequence). The CDR3 is 14 residues long. V was shortened by 6 bases and J by 3 bases, with 14 bases between the two germline ends. The CDR3 DNA reads as TGCGCCAGCAGGTCCGCAGGGTCGGACACTGAAGCTTTCTTT. This translates into CASRSAGSDTEAFF.

In its sample, this clone was seen once. The chain links TRBV10-2 to TRBJ2-1; TRBD2 matches at 14 bases. CDR1 and CDR2 (germline): WSHSY, SAAADI. The CDR3 covers 14 residues. Germline trimming cut 8 bases from V and 7 bases from J; bases unmatched to any gene: 4. DNA of the CDR3: TGCGCCAGCGGGACTAGCGGGGGTAATAATGAGCAGTTCTTC. It yields the protein CASGTSGGNNEQFF.

With respect to this clone: Other nucleotide sequences in the sample specify the same CDR3. The V and J genes are TRBV5-1 and TRBJ1-4, with 8 bases fitting TRBD1. J was trimmed by 5 bases and V by 4 bases; bases with no gene match: 7. Germline lookup yields CDR1 SGHRS and CDR2 YFSETQ. There are 15 residues in the CDR3. CDR3 amino acids: CASSLEGQGNEKLFF. CDR3 coding DNA: TGCGCCAGCAGCCTAGAAGGACAGGGCAATGAAAAACTGTTTTTT.

This clone has just a few counts. The V gene is TRBV3-1 (or the pseudogene TRBV3-2), the J gene TRBJ2-7, with D unclear. V was clipped by 4 bases and J by 6 bases, with 10 bases between them. Germline CDR1 is LGHDT and CDR2 is YNNKEL (reference sequence). The CDR3 consists of 12 residues. DNA of the CDR3: TGTGCCAGCAGCCTCATTTTCGGCGAGCAGTACTTC. As protein: CASSLIFGEQYF.

This chain connects TRBV5-6 to TRBJ2-7, with TRBD2 matching over 13 bases. The V and J ends lost 3 bases and 3 bases, in that order; junction bases with no gene match: 3. The germline V gene has CDR1 SGHDT and CDR2 YYEEEE. The CDR3 has 15 residues. The CDR3 spells CASSSGTSGIYEQYF. The CDR3 coding sequence is TGTGCCAGCAGCTCCGGGACTAGCGGGATCTACGAGCAGTACTTC.

This sequence joins TRBV2 and TRBJ1-2, with D uncertain. CDR1 and CDR2 (germline): SNHLY, FYNNEI. V was clipped by 2 bases and J by 3 bases, with 7 bases between them. There are 13 residues in the CDR3. The CDR3 reads CASSEREYYGYTF. The DNA of the CDR3 is TGTGCCAGCAGTGAACGGGAGTACTATGGCTACACCTTC.

V gene TRBV10-3 combines with J gene TRBJ1-5, with 9 bases lining up with TRBD1. The CDR3 is 14 residues long. Germline V CDR1 and CDR2: ENHRY, SYGVKD. After removal of 6 bases from V and 7 bases from J, the junction contained 7 bases not matched to a gene. The CDR3 DNA sequence: TGTGCCATCAGCGAGGACAGGGGTAGCCAGCCCCAGCATTTT. This gives the protein CAISEDRGSQPQHF.

The chain has TRBV19 and TRBJ2-7, with 8 bases aligning to TRBD2. The CDR3 length is 15 residues. V dropped 5 bases and J dropped 2; count of bases not matched to a gene: 8. Germline-derived CDR1 and CDR2 are LNHDA and SQIVND (reference sequence). CDR3: CASSSNSGTPYEQYF. The CDR3, as DNA: TGTGCCAGTAGTTCGAATAGCGGGACCCCCTACGAGCAGTACTTC.

This rearrangement joins TRBV6-5 to TRBJ1-6; D ambiguous. The CDR3 is 16 amino acids. Germline values: CDR1 MNHEY, CDR2 SVGAGI. The V gene lost 0 bases and the J gene lost 8 bases, with 14 bases spanning the gap. The chain's CDR3 is CASSYSKGPSYSPLHF. CDR3 DNA: TGTGCCAGCAGTTACTCGAAAGGGCCGTCCTATTCACCCCTCCACTTT.

This clone occurred once. V gene TRBV4-1 combines with J gene TRBJ1-5; tentatively, D is TRBD1 (6 bases). This CDR3 spans 19 amino acids. V shed 0 bases and J shed 0 bases, with 18 bases lying between them. Germline V lookup: CDR1 MGHRA, CDR2 YSYEKL. The CDR3 DNA follows: TGCGCCAGCAGCCAAGATAAGTGGGCAGGGGCACATAGCAATCAGCCCCAGCATTTT. It codes for CASSQDKWAGAHSNQPQHF.

This chain links TRBV5-4 with TRBJ1-2; 7 nucleotides agree with TRBD1. The V segment lost 3 bases and the J segment 4 bases; nucleotides outside the gene matches: 12. This CDR3 region has 16 residues. Germline V gene data show CDR1 as SGHNT and CDR2 as YYREEE (reference sequence). CDR3 in amino acids: CASSSSTGLVAYGYTF. CDR3 coding DNA: TGTGCCAGCAGCTCTTCGACAGGGTTGGTGGCCTATGGCTACACCTTC.

The chain employs TRBV4-1 and TRBJ1-1; 11 bases line up with TRBD1. The trim removed 3 bases at V and 1 base at J, leaving 1 base unmatched. Germline CDR1 and CDR2: MGHRA and YSYEKL. The CDR3 contains 15 residues. CDR3 DNA sequence: TGCGCCAGCAGCCAGGGACAGGGGGGGAACACTGAAGCTTTCTTT. Its protein product is CASSQGQGGNTEAFF.